Below are 11 T cell receptor beta chains sequenced from a single sample in a study of CD8+ T cells in alopecia areata. As the sequencing template, cDNA was produced by extracting RNA and reverse transcribing it. This table comes from immunoSEQ multiplex PCR, and its TCRdb copy is limited to in-frame clones, with some not included. The repertoire holds about 210,000 clones, with about 57% as singletons. Indicated treatment: oral pan-JAK inhibitor, 5-10 mg twice daily. This sample comprised CD4+ T cells sorted from blood, obtained at week 4, from a patient treated with tofacitinib. The source is a human donor with alopecia areata.

This clone was observed a handful of times. This chain connects TRBV7-3 to TRBJ2-3, with a weak D call TRBD2 (7 bases). The length of the CDR3 is 14 residues. Looked up from germline, CDR1 is SGHTA and CDR2 is FQGTGA. V lost 1 base and J lost 5, with 10 bases in between. The CDR3 is CASSLNGGQDTQYF. CDR3 nucleotide sequence: TGTGCCAGCAGCTTAAACGGGGGGCAAGATACGCAGTATTTT. The full variable domain, in which reference TRBV7-3 and TRBJ2-3 provide the parts outside the CDR3, is GAGVSQTPSNKVTEKGKYVELRCDPISGHTALYWYRQSLGQGPEFLIYFQGTGAADDSGLPNDRFFAVRPEGSVSTLKIQRTERGDSAVYLCASSLNGGQDTQYFGPGTRLTVL.

This clone appeared a few times. The V call is TRBV5-1, the J call TRBJ1-1; no reliable D call. CDR1 is SGHRS and CDR2 is YFSETQ in the germline V gene. This CDR3 is built from 16 residues. Trimming pared 0 bases from V and 0 bases from J, leaving 12 bases between. CDR3 amino acids: CASSLEGERMNTEAFF. The CDR3 DNA sequence: TGCGCCAGCAGCTTGGAGGGCGAGCGGATGAACACTGAAGCTTTCTTT.

The CDR3 sequence: CASSFGGGHEQYF. CDR3 nucleotides: TGTGCCAGCAGCTTTGGCGGGGGCCACGAGCAGTACTTC. This chain joins TRBV7-9 and TRBJ2-7; D possibly corresponds to TRBD2 (7 bases). This CDR3 contains 13 residues. Trimming shortened V by 3 bases and J by 5 bases, and 11 bases separated the two germline ends. Germline V gene sequence: CDR1 SEHNR, CDR2 FQNEAQ (reference sequence).

This clone came up once. The V gene is TRBV11-2, the J gene TRBJ2-7; D is possibly TRBD2 (5 bases). With 0 bases removed from V and 3 bases from J, the gap between germline ends came to 9 bases. The CDR3 runs 14 residues. Per the germline V gene, CDR1 is SGHAT and CDR2 is FQNNGV. CDR3 protein: CASSLDSVGYEQYF. CDR3 sequence (DNA): TGTGCCAGCAGCTTAGATAGCGTGGGCTACGAGCAGTACTTC.

This clone has only a few counts. The sample carries other DNA sequences with the same CDR3. The rearrangement uses TRBV9 and TRBJ2-3; D remains unclear. Germline V gene data show CDR1 as SGDLS and CDR2 as YYNGEE. The CDR3 length is 12 residues. V lost 0 bases to trimming and J lost 3 bases, with 2 bases between them. CDR3 amino acids: CASSVATDTQYF. CDR3 in DNA: TGTGCCAGCAGCGTAGCGACAGATACGCAGTATTTT.

The chain carries TRBV29-1 and TRBJ2-3; a possible D gene is TRBD2 (5 bases). The germline CDR1 and CDR2 sequences are SQVTM and ANQGSEA. Trimming pared 0 bases from V and 4 bases from J, leaving 14 bases between. This CDR3 spans 15 amino acids. The CDR3: CSVEDRVPGADTQYF. The CDR3 nucleotides are TGCAGCGTTGAAGATCGAGTACCCGGGGCAGATACGCAGTATTTT.

The table lists this clone with a count of one. The chain has TRBV7-2 and TRBJ1-2; D is uncertain. The germline V and J ends were trimmed by 1 base and 2 bases, with 5 bases remaining between them. The CDR3 loop spans 13 amino acids. Germline lookup yields CDR1 SGHTA and CDR2 FQGNSA. CDR3 sequence (DNA): TGTGCCAGCAGCTTAGATACAAACTATGGCTACACCTTC. Its translation is CASSLDTNYGYTF.

The chain links TRBV4-3 to TRBJ1-2; weak D call: TRBD1 (6 bases). Germline V gives CDR1 LGHNA, CDR2 YSLEER. Trimming shortened V by 0 bases and J by 8 bases, and 10 bases separated the two germline ends. This CDR3 has 13 amino acids. Here the CDR3 reads CASSQDRGGGYTF. DNA for the CDR3: TGCGCCAGCAGCCAAGACCGGGGGGGCGGCTACACCTTC.

This clone was counted between two and nine times. The rearrangement uses TRBV4-3 and TRBJ1-1; possible D gene TRBD1, 5 bases. The CDR3 runs to 11 residues. Germline V gives CDR1 LGHNA, CDR2 YSLEER. Deletions cut 4 bases from V and 6 bases from J, with 6 bases between. CDR3: CASSRGAEAFF. CDR3 DNA sequence: TGCGCCAGCAGCCGGGGGGCTGAAGCTTTCTTT.

This chain joins TRBV30 and TRBJ2-2, with 9 bases lining up with TRBD1. Unmatched junction bases numbered 6, after V lost 3 bases and J lost 7 bases. CDR3 length: 14 amino acids. Per the germline V gene, CDR1 is GTSNPN and CDR2 is SVGIG (reference sequence). The CDR3 sequence: CAWSPGTGFGELFF. The CDR3, as DNA: TGTGCCTGGAGCCCTGGGACAGGGTTCGGGGAGCTGTTTTTT.

The chain couples TRBV2 to TRBJ1-5; 7 positions agree with TRBD1. Germline V gives CDR1 SNHLY, CDR2 FYNNEI. V shed 10 bases, J shed 2 bases, and the junction held 8 bases outside the gene matches. The CDR3 sequence is 14 residues long. The CDR3 DNA is TGTGCCACTAAAGGGGACAGTGGCAATCAGCCCCAGCATTTT. Translated, it gives CATKGDSGNQPQHF.